A single sample is the source of the 31 T cell receptor beta chains below, sequenced in a study of CD4 T cells in relation to SARS-CoV-2 and coronaviruses. Before the COVID-19 pandemic, during about 2010-2018, CD4+ T cells were taken from unexposed donors. After approximately 10 days of culture, CD4+ T cells were isolated. What these receptors recognize is not known. Produced via immunoSEQ multiplex PCR; TCRdb's table is partial and in-frame only. The sample holds about 24,000 clones, around four fifths seen once. Sequenced sample: CD4+ T cells from PBMCs, cultured in vitro. Source of these receptors: a human donor in good health.

The J gene is TRBJ2-1, the V gene TRBV18, with 8 bases lining up with TRBD1. This CDR3 region has 15 residues. Unmatched junction bases numbered 4, after V lost 2 bases and J lost 4 bases. CDR1 is KGHSH and CDR2 is LQKENI in the germline V gene. The chain's CDR3 is CASSPDRGAYNEQFF. CDR3 coding DNA: TGTGCCAGCTCACCAGACAGGGGCGCTTACAATGAGCAGTTCTTC.

V is TRBV5-1 and J is TRBJ1-6; perhaps TRBD1 as D (5 bases). Trimming stripped 5 bases from V and 5 bases from J, with 8 bases between. Germline loops: CDR1 SGHRS, CDR2 YFSETQ. The CDR3 sequence is 13 residues long. The CDR3 bases are TGCGCCAGCAGAGGGGCGGATAATTCACCCCTCCACTTT. Protein sequence: CASRGADNSPLHF.

In this sample, this clone is medium-sized (0.01 to 0.1%). CDR3 bases: TGTGCCAGCAGCTTAGGAGAGGCCTACGAGCAGTACTTC. Translating gives CASSLGEAYEQYF. The chain is built from TRBV7-9 and TRBJ2-7; D not resolved. Germline loops: CDR1 SEHNR, CDR2 FQNEAQ (reference sequence). The CDR3 runs 13 residues. Trimming took 1 base from V and 2 from J, leaving 6 bases between them.

V gene TRBV10-1 combines with J gene TRBJ2-3, with 7 bases fitting TRBD2. Germline assignment: CDR1 WNHNN and CDR2 SYGVQD (reference sequence). The junction had 9 bases not matched to a gene; V was cut back by 6 bases and J by 3 bases. CDR3 length: 15 residues. The CDR3 DNA reads as TGCGCCAGCAGCGCTGGGAATAGCGGGACAGATACGCAGTATTTT. The encoded protein is CASSAGNSGTDTQYF.

The V and J genes are TRBV9 and TRBJ1-1; possibly TRBD1 for D (5 bases). The CDR3 contains 14 residues. Deletions cut 4 bases from V and 2 bases from J, with 12 bases between. In germline, CDR1 is SGDLS, CDR2 YYNGEE. This CDR3 reads CASSLGTANTEAFF. CDR3 sequence (DNA): TGTGCCAGCAGCCTTGGGACGGCTAACACTGAAGCTTTCTTT.

J is TRBJ2-7 and V is TRBV28; 9 bases align to TRBD2. The CDR3 consists of 14 residues. Per germline, CDR1 MDHEN and CDR2 SYDVKM. V gave up 8 bases and J gave up 4 bases; unmatched junction bases: 9. The CDR3 sequence is CASAPAGGRYEQYF. The DNA of the CDR3 is TGTGCCAGCGCCCCAGCGGGAGGCCGGTACGAGCAGTACTTC.

In DNA form, the CDR3 reads TGTGCCAGCAGCTCAGCGGTACAAGAGACCCAGTACTTC. It is translated as CASSSAVQETQYF. This chain links TRBV5-4 with TRBJ2-5, with D perhaps matching TRBD2 (5 bases). The CDR3 consists of 13 residues. In germline, CDR1 is SGHNT, CDR2 YYREEE (reference sequence). The V end lost 3 bases, the J end lost 2 bases, and 8 bases lay between the germline ends.

The chain couples TRBV5-1 to TRBJ1-2; D remains ambiguous. Germline V gene sequence: CDR1 SGHRS, CDR2 YFSETQ. Trimming left V 3 bases short and J 5 bases short, with 8 bases between. CDR3 length: 12 residues. CDR3 sequence reads: CASSSDAYGYTF. In nucleotides, the CDR3 is TGCGCCAGCAGCTCAGACGCATATGGCTACACCTTC.

The chain employs TRBV27 and TRBJ2-7; tentative D call: TRBD2 (7 bases). The CDR3 sequence is 15 residues long. The V and J ends lost 3 bases and 4 bases respectively, with 16 bases between them. Germline lookup yields CDR1 MNHEY and CDR2 SMNVEV (reference sequence). The CDR3 DNA reads as TGTGCCAGCAGTTTGAGGGGGGAGGGGTATTACGAGCAGTACTTC. This gives the protein CASSLRGEGYYEQYF.

The rearrangement uses TRBV29-1 and TRBJ2-3; 8 bases are a match to TRBD2. CDR3 length: 16 amino acids. V lost 7 bases to trimming and J lost 0 bases; unmatched junction nucleotides: 12. The germline gives CDR1 SQVTM, CDR2 ANQGSEA. DNA of the CDR3: TGCAGCGCCACGATGAGGACTAGCCGAAGCACAGATACGCAGTATTTT. Translation gives CSATMRTSRSTDTQYF.

V is TRBV28 and J is TRBJ2-1, with 9 bases fitting TRBD1. CDR3 length: 16 amino acids. After removal of 5 bases from V and 8 bases from J, the junction contained 13 bases not matched to a gene. CDR1 is MDHEN and CDR2 is SYDVKM in the germline V gene. The CDR3 loop reads CASSPSGQGLIDEQFF. For the CDR3, the DNA is TGTGCCAGCAGTCCCTCGGGACAGGGCCTTATCGATGAGCAGTTCTTC. Looking up the rest from reference TRBV28 and TRBJ2-1 gives the full variable domain: DVKVTQSSRYLVKRTGEKVFLECVQDMDHENMFWYRQDPGLGLRLIYFSYDVKMKEKGDIPEGYSVSREKKERFSLILESASTNQTSMYLCASSPSGQGLIDEQFFGPGTRLTVL.

The V gene is TRBV3-1 (or the pseudogene TRBV3-2), the J gene TRBJ1-4, with TRBD1 identical over 7 bases. V lost 1 base to trimming and J lost 8 bases; unmatched junction nucleotides: 7. Germline values: CDR1 LGHDT, CDR2 YNNKEL (reference sequence). The CDR3 runs to 15 residues. CDR3 loop: CASSQGGQVGEKLFF. The CDR3 DNA reads TGTGCCAGCAGCCAAGGCGGACAGGTGGGGGAAAAACTGTTTTTT.

The chain recombines TRBV7-2 with TRBJ2-7, with 11 bases lining up with TRBD1. The CDR3 runs to 15 residues. Germline CDR1 SGHTA, CDR2 FQGNSA. Losses at the gene ends were 6 bases for V and 6 bases for J; bases not matched to a gene: 10. CDR3 loop: CASSNPGQGVGEQYF. CDR3 coding DNA: TGTGCCAGCAGTAACCCGGGACAGGGGGTGGGCGAGCAGTACTTC.

J is TRBJ1-2 and V is TRBV28; possibly TRBD1 for D (6 bases). The CDR3 extends over 15 amino acids. Germline lookup yields CDR1 MDHEN and CDR2 SYDVKM. Trimming took off 6 bases at V and 8 bases at J, with 22 bases between the two ends. The CDR3 DNA follows: TGTGCCAGCAGCCTCGAGGACAGCCGGGGTGTAGGCTACACCTTC. It yields the protein CASSLEDSRGVGYTF.

The gene calls are TRBV5-1 and TRBJ2-3; 11 bases are a match to TRBD1. Germline CDR1 reads SGHRS; CDR2 reads YFSETQ. CDR3 length equals 15 residues. V gave up 4 bases and J gave up 5 bases; unmatched junction bases: 6. CDR3 nucleotides: TGCGCCAGCAGCCTTCCCGGGACAGGGGGAGATACGCAGTATTTT. Translating it yields CASSLPGTGGDTQYF.

The V call is TRBV27, the J call TRBJ2-5; TRBD1 agrees at 7 bases. The CDR3 extends over 17 amino acids. Per germline, CDR1 MNHEY and CDR2 SMNVEV (reference sequence). The junction had 13 bases not matched to a gene; V was cut back by 4 bases and J by 2 bases. The CDR3 DNA follows: TGTGCCAGCAGTTGGAACAAGGCAAGGACAGGACAAGAGACCCAGTACTTC. The encoded protein is CASSWNKARTGQETQYF.

The CDR3 loop is CASGLGEGAGYEQYF. CDR3 coding DNA: TGTGCTAGTGGTTTGGGGGAGGGGGCCGGCTACGAGCAGTACTTC. V is TRBV12-5 and J is TRBJ2-7; D tentatively reads TRBD1 or TRBD2 (7 bases each). The CDR3 runs to 15 residues. Germline V CDR1 and CDR2: LGHNT, FRNRAP. Trimming took off 1 base at V and 3 bases at J, with 13 bases between the two ends.

This clone was detected only once. This chain connects TRBV29-1 to TRBJ1-1; unclear D gene. CDR1 and CDR2 (germline): SQVTM, ANQGSEA. V was clipped by 4 bases and J by 5 bases, with 11 bases between them. The CDR3 spans 12 residues. This chain's CDR3 is CSVVLVGTEAFF. The CDR3, as DNA: TGCAGCGTTGTGTTAGTGGGGACTGAAGCTTTCTTT.

This chain links TRBV20-1 with TRBJ2-1, with unresolved D. Germline values: CDR1 DFQATT, CDR2 SNEGSKA (reference sequence). Trimming left V 3 bases short and J 5 bases short, with 14 bases between. The CDR3 sequence is 14 residues long. CDR3 residues: CSASLVQSHNEQFF. CDR3 bases: TGCAGTGCTAGTCTAGTTCAGTCCCACAATGAGCAGTTCTTC.

J is TRBJ1-1 and V is TRBV4-2; no definite D call. The CDR3 has 17 residues. Trimming took 6 bases from V and 1 from J, leaving 21 bases between them. Germline loops: CDR1 LGHNA, CDR2 YNFKEQ. CDR3 DNA: TGTGCCAGCAGACCGGAAACCGCCCGGAGATCGAACACTGAAGCTTTCTTT. Its protein is CASRPETARRSNTEAFF.

This chain links TRBV19 with TRBJ1-5, with D maybe TRBD1 (6 bases). Trimming stripped 7 bases from V and 7 bases from J, with 17 bases between. CDR3 length equals 14 residues. Germline CDR1 is LNHDA and CDR2 is SQIVND (reference sequence). CDR3 sequence (DNA): TGTGCCAGTAAAAGGGCAGGGGCCCAACAGCCCCAGCATTTT. Its translation is CASKRAGAQQPQHF.

This clone occurred a few times. The chain couples TRBV5-6 to TRBJ1-5; D not certain. Per the germline V gene, CDR1 is SGHDT and CDR2 is YYEEEE. This CDR3 contains 15 residues. V was trimmed by 0 bases and J by 2 bases, leaving 9 bases between them. The CDR3 DNA is TGTGCCAGCAGCTTGGCGGGGAGAGGCAATCAGCCCCAGCATTTT. Translating gives CASSLAGRGNQPQHF. Full variable domain (rest looked up from reference TRBV5-6 and TRBJ1-5): DAGVTQSPTHLIKTRGQQVTLRCSPKSGHDTVSWYQQALGQGPQFIFQYYEEEERQRGNFPDRFSGHQFPNYSSELNVNALLLGDSALYLCASSLAGRGNQPQHFGDGTRLSIL.

The chain couples TRBV7-9 to TRBJ1-3, with D uncertain. Germline CDR1 is SEHNR and CDR2 is FQNEAQ (reference sequence). The CDR3 has 15 residues. Trimming stripped 5 bases from V and 2 bases from J, with 13 bases between. CDR3 amino acids: CASSPERLTGNTIYF. The CDR3 DNA is TGTGCCAGCAGCCCCGAGAGGCTTACTGGAAACACCATATATTTT.

V usage is TRBV5-4 and J usage is TRBJ2-2, with 7 nucleotides matching TRBD2. CDR3 length: 15 amino acids. Germline V gene data show CDR1 as SGHNT and CDR2 as YYREEE (reference sequence). J gave up 4 bases and V 0 bases, and 3 bases lay outside the gene matches. The CDR3 DNA reads as TGTGCCAGCAGCTTGGGGACTAGAAGCACCGGGGAGCTGTTTTTT. Protein product: CASSLGTRSTGELFF. The variable domain in full, completed from reference TRBV5-4 and TRBJ2-2, reads ETGVTQSPTHLIKTRGQQVTLRCSSQSGHNTVSWYQQALGQGPQFIFQYYREEENGRGNFPPRFSGLQFPNYSSELNVNALELDDSALYLCASSLGTRSTGELFFGEGSRLTVL.

V and J are TRBV29-1 and TRBJ1-1; no firm D call. There are 16 residues in the CDR3. Germline lookup yields CDR1 SQVTM and CDR2 ANQGSEA. Trimming stripped 7 bases from V and 4 bases from J, with 25 bases between. As DNA, the CDR3 is TGCAGCGCCGACCGATGGGGTGGTCGCGGTCGCACTGAAGCTTTCTTT. Translation: CSADRWGGRGRTEAFF.

V usage is TRBV7-9 and J usage is TRBJ1-6; 11 bases agree with TRBD1. V was pared by 5 bases and J by 10 bases, with 13 bases of the junction left unmatched. The CDR3 length is 17 residues. Germline V CDR1 and CDR2: SEHNR, FQNEAQ (reference sequence). Written as DNA, the CDR3 is TGTGCCAGCAGCACTCCGCCCGGACAGGGGGCGGAATCACCCCTCCACTTT. Translation: CASSTPPGQGAESPLHF.

The chain recombines TRBV30 with TRBJ2-7, with 7 positions matching TRBD1. V was clipped by 2 bases and J by 4 bases; unmatched bases: 14. Germline V gene lookup returns CDR1 GTSNPN and CDR2 SVGIG (reference sequence). The CDR3 contains 16 residues. CDR3 bases: TGTGCCTGGAGTACCCTACGCCGGGACAGAACGTACGAGCAGTACTTC. Protein: CAWSTLRRDRTYEQYF.

The sample holds a few counts of this clone. The CDR3 reads CASSANRGSGYGYTF. The CDR3 nucleotides are TGTGCCAGCTCAGCCAACAGGGGTTCCGGCTATGGCTACACCTTC. V usage is TRBV18 and J usage is TRBJ1-2, with 7 bases aligning to TRBD1. Germline lookup yields CDR1 KGHSH and CDR2 LQKENI. With V trimmed by 5 bases and J by 4 bases, 10 bases remained unmatched. The CDR3 runs to 15 residues.

This clone is a singleton in its sample. V usage is TRBV5-5 and J usage is TRBJ2-1; no clear D. Trimming took 0 bases from V and 5 from J, leaving 9 bases between them. Germline loops: CDR1 SGHKS, CDR2 YYEKEE (reference sequence). The CDR3 is made up of 14 amino acids. The CDR3 region is CASSLAVLNNEQFF. The CDR3 DNA reads TGTGCCAGCAGCTTGGCGGTACTCAACAATGAGCAGTTCTTC.

The V and J genes are TRBV6-2 or TRBV6-3 and TRBJ1-6, with D perhaps TRBD1 (6 bases). CDR1 MNHEY and CDR2 SVGEGT come from the germline V gene. The V end was cut by 4 bases, the J end by 4 bases, with 11 bases between. This CDR3 is 15 amino acids long. CDR3 in amino acids: CASSSPGVYNSPLHF. The CDR3 DNA reads as TGTGCCAGCAGTTCGCCAGGGGTTTATAATTCACCCCTCCACTTT.

This chain connects TRBV2 to TRBJ2-2; perhaps TRBD1 as D (5 bases). Trimming took 6 bases from V and 6 from J, leaving 29 bases between them. Germline loops: CDR1 SNHLY, CDR2 FYNNEI. The CDR3 contains 19 residues. In nucleotides, the CDR3 is TGTGCCAGCAGATCTAGACGGTCGGTCTCCTGGGGCTCGGCCGGGGAGCTGTTTTTT. This codes for CASRSRRSVSWGSAGELFF.